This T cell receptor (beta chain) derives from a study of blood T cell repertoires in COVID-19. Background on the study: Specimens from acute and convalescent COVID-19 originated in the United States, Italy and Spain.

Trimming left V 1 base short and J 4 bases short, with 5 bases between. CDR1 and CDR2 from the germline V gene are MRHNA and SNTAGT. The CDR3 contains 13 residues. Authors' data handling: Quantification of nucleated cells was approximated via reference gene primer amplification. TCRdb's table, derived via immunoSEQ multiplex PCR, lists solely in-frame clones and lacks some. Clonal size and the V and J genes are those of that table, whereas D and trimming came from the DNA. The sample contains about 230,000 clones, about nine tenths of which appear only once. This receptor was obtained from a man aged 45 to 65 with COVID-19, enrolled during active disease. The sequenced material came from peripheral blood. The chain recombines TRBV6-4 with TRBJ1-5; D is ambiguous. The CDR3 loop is CASSDLLNQPQHF. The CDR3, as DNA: TGTGCCAGCAGTGACTTATTGAATCAGCCCCAGCATTTT.